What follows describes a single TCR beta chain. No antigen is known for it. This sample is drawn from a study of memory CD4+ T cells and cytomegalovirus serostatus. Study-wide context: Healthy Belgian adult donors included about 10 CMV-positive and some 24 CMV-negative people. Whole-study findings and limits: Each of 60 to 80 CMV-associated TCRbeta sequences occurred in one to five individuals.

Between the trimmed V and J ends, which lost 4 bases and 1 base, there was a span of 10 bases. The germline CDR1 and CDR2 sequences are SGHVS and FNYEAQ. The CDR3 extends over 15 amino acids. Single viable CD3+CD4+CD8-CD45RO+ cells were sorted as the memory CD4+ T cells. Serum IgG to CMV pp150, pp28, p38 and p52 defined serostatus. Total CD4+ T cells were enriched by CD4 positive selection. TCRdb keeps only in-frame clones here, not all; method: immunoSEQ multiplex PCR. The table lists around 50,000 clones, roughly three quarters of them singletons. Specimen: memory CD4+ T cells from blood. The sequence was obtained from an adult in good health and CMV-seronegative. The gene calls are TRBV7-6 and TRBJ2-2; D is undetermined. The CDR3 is CASSSRPMNTGELFF. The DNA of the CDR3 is TGTGCCAGCAGCTCCAGGCCGATGAACACCGGGGAGCTGTTTTTT.